This paragraph reports one TCR beta chain. This clone has a handful of counts. Which antigen it targets is not known. Per-nucleotide qualities are absent, and no much larger clonotype sits a single base away. The CDR3, cysteine through phenylalanine, is 15 amino acids long. The sequence is cut down to CDR3 DNA, 45 bases in frame from base 1. V and J are truncated by 1 base and 6 bases respectively, leaving an intervening sequence of 13 bases. The germline V gene encodes CDR1 SGHRS and CDR2 YFSETQ. The label giving this sample's time point can be read as: individuals recovered from natural SARS-CoV-2 infection. The source of the sample is a study of Ad26.COV2.S vaccination and SARS-CoV-2 variants (dated by TCRdb to the early 2020s). General notes on the study: TCRbeta repertoire sequencing was used to assess the specificity and breadth of SARS-CoV-2-reactive T cell receptors after Ad26.COV2.S vaccination. The TCR-sequenced set comprised approximately 32 samples: about 19 Ad26.COV2.S vaccine recipients, 5 placebo recipients and 8 SARS-CoV-2 convalescent individuals. General study outcomes and caveats: Substantial breadth of spike-specific CD8+ and CD4+ T cell responses was reported after vaccination. It was noted by the authors that total T cell responses may have been underestimated by the TCR breadth and depth analyses. Compared with placebo recipients, Ad26.COV2.S recipients showed higher spike-specific TCR breadth (P = 0.0014). Vaccine and placebo recipients had comparable non-spike TCR breadth, which fits with the vaccine containing only spike.

The immunoSEQ Assay was the method used to sequence TCRbeta CDR3 regions. After extraction, genomic DNA underwent amplification by bias-controlled multiplex PCR, followed by high-throughput sequencing. For the original study's pipeline: Collapsing and filtering of sequences were performed to quantify the absolute abundance of each unique TCRbeta CDR3 region. Usable DNA was measured by amplifying reference genes present in all nucleated cells, and TCRbeta template counts were normalized to that usable DNA to estimate T cell fraction. Repertoire TCRs were annotated as SARS-CoV-2-specific by exact matching of V gene, CDR3 amino acid sequence and J gene to a known reactive TCR set. The reference SARS-CoV-2 TCR set was derived from MIRA and filtered for enrichment in COVID-19-positive ImmuneCODE repertoires, a step that removed public or cross-reactive TCRs. Using the MIRA antigens, annotated TCRs were further analysed by specific ORF or by position within an ORF. Depth was the summed frequency of annotated unique rearrangements, while breadth was defined as annotated unique rearrangements over total unique productive rearrangements. TCR breadth was compared between groups using two-sided Wilcoxon rank-sum tests. This is the immuneACCESS table as TCRdb keeps it, with only in-frame sequences that have V and J called. A part of the clones is gone; compared with another copy, unresolved V genes explain less than half, and the rest is unexplained. The V and J calls and the clone size are those of that table, but D and trimming were determined from the DNA. Within this sample are some 350,000 clones, with about 90% of them counted one time only. The ten largest clones represent under 5% of the sample.

Material: peripheral blood, obtained after recovery from COVID-19. The receptor was derived from a human donor who had recovered from COVID-19. This chain is built from TRBV5-1 and TRBJ2-2; the D gene remains uncertain. The CDR3 region: CASSLLGSSPGELFF. The DNA is TGCGCCAGCAGCTTGTTGGGCTCTTCTCCCGGGGAGCTGTTTTTT.